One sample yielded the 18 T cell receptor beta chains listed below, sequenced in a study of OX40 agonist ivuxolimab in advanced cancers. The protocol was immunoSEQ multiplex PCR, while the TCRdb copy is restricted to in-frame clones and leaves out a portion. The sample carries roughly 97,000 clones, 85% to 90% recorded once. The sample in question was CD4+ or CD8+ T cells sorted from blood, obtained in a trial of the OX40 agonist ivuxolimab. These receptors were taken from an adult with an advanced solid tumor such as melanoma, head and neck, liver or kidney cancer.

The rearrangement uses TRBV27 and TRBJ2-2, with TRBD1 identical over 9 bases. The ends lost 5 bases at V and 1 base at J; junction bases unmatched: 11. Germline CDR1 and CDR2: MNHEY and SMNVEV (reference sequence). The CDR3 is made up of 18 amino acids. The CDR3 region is CASSRLGATGGNTGELFF. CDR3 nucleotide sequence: TGTGCCAGCAGTCGCCTTGGGGCGACAGGGGGGAACACCGGGGAGCTGTTTTTT.

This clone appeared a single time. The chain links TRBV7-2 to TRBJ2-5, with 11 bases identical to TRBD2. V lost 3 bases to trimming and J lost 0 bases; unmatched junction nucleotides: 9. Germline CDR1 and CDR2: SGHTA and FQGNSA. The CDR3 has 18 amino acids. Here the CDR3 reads CASSFQGLAGIYQETQYF. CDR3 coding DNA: TGTGCCAGCAGCTTCCAAGGACTAGCGGGTATTTACCAAGAGACCCAGTACTTC.

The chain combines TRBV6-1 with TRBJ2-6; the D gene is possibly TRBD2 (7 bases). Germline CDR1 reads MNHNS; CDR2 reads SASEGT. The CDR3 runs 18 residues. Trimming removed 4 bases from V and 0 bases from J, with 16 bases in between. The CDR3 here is CASSGGGTANSGANVLTF. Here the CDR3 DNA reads TGTGCCAGCAGTGGGGGGGGCACAGCAAACTCTGGGGCCAACGTCCTGACTTTC.

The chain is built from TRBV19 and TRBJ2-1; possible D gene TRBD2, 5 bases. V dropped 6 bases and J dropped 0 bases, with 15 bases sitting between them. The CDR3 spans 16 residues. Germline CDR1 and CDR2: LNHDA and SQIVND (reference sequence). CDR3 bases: TGTGCCAGTAGATCGGCAACGGGGAGCTCCTACAATGAGCAGTTCTTC. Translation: CASRSATGSSYNEQFF.

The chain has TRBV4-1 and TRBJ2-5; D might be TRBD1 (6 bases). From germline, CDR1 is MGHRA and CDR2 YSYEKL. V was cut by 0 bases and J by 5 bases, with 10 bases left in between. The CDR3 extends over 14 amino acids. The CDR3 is CASSQEGGWETQYF. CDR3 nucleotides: TGCGCCAGCAGCCAAGAAGGGGGTTGGGAGACCCAGTACTTC.

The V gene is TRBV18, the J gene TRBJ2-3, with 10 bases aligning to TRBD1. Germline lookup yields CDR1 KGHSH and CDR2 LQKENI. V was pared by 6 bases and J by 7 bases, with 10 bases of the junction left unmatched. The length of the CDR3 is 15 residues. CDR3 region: CASSPGTGVRYTQYF. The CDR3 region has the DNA TGTGCCAGCTCCCCAGGGACAGGGGTTCGGTATACGCAGTATTTT.

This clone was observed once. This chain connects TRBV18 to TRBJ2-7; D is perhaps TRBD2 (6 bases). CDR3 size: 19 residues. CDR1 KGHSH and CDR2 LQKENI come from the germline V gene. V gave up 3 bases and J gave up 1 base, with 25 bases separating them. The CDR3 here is CASSPGTVNPWGGSYEQYF. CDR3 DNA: TGTGCCAGCTCACCCGGGACGGTAAATCCATGGGGAGGTTCCTACGAGCAGTACTTC. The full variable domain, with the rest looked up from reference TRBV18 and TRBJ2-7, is NAGVMQNPRHLVRRRGQEARLRCSPMKGHSHVYWYRQLPEEGLKFMVYLQKENIIDESGMPKERFSAEFPKEGPSILRIQQVVRGDSAAYFCASSPGTVNPWGGSYEQYFGPGTRLTVT.

CDR3 coding DNA: TGTGCCATCAGTAAGGATTCCGCGGGGAAAGCATCCTACGAGCAGTACTTC. Its translation: CAISKDSAGKASYEQYF. The J gene is TRBJ2-7, the V gene TRBV10-3; a weak D match, TRBD2 (6 bases). V was clipped by 5 bases and J by 1 base, with 21 bases between them. The length of the CDR3 is 17 residues. The germline gives CDR1 ENHRY, CDR2 SYGVKD.

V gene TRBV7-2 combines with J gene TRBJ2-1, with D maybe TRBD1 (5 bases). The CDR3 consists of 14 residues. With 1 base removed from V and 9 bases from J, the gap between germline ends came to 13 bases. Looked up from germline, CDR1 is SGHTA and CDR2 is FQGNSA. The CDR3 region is CASSLVAGSGEQFF. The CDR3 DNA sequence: TGTGCCAGCAGCTTAGTGGCAGGGTCCGGTGAGCAGTTCTTC.

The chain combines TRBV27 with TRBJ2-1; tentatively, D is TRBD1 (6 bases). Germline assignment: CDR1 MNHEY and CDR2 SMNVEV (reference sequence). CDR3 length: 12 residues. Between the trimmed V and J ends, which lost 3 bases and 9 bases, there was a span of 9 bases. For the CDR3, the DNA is TGTGCCAGCAGTTTCCAGGGGAGTGAGCAGTTCTTC. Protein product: CASSFQGSEQFF.

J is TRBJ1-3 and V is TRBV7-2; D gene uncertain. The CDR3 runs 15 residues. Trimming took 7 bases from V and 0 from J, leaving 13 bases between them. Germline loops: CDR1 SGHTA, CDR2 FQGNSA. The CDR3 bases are TGTGCCAGCACCAAGGATTTTAGCTCTGGAAACACCATATATTTT. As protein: CASTKDFSSGNTIYF.

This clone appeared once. Here the CDR3 reads CASSSTISEQFF. As DNA, the CDR3 is TGTGCCAGCAGTTCAACCATCAGTGAGCAGTTCTTC. The chain combines TRBV2 with TRBJ2-1; D not certain. Germline CDR1 SNHLY, CDR2 FYNNEI. The length of the CDR3 is 12 residues. The V end was cut by 5 bases, the J end by 9 bases, with 11 bases between.

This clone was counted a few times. CDR3 residues: CASSSQGYTEAFF. In DNA, the CDR3 is TGTGCCAGCAGTTCACAGGGGTACACTGAAGCTTTCTTT. The chain links TRBV27 to TRBJ1-1, with 7 bases that match TRBD1. This CDR3 has 13 residues. J lost 3 bases, V lost 4 bases, and 2 bases had no gene match. The germline V gene has CDR1 MNHEY and CDR2 SMNVEV (reference sequence).

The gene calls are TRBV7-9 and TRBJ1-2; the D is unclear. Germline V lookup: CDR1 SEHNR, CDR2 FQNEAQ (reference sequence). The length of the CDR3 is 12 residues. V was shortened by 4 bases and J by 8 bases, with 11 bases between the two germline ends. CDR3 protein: CASSSRVGGYTF. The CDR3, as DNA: TGTGCCAGCAGCTCGCGGGTAGGAGGCTACACCTTC.

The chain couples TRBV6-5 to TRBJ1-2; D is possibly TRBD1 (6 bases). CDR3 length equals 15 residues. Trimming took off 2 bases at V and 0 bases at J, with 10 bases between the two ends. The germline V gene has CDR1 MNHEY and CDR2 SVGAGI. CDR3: CASSYRQVTNYGYTF. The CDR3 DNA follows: TGTGCCAGCAGTTACCGACAGGTAACTAACTATGGCTACACCTTC.

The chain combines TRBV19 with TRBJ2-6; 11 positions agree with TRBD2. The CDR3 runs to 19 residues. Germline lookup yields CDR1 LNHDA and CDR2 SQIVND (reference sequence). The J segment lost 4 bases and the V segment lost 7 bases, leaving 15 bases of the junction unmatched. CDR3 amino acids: CASTPGIAGGPAGANVLTF. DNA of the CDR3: TGTGCCAGTACCCCTGGGATAGCGGGAGGGCCAGCCGGGGCCAACGTCCTGACTTTC.

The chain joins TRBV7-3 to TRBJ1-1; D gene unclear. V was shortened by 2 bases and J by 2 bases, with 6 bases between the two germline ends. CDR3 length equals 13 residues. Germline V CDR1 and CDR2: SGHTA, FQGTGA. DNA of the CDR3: TGTGCCAGCAGCTTACGCGCTAACACTGAAGCTTTCTTT. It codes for CASSLRANTEAFF.

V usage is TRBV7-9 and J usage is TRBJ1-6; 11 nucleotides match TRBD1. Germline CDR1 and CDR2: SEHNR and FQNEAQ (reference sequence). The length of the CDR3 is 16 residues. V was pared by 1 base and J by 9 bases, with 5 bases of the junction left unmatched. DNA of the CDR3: TGTGCCAGCAGCTTAGGATTCGGGACAGGGGGTTCACCCCTCCACTTT. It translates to CASSLGFGTGGSPLHF.